The clone carrying this T cell receptor beta chain was recorded a few times. This sample is drawn from a study of response to subunit inactivated influenza vaccine. CDR3 length: 14 amino acids. CDR1 is SGHAT and CDR2 is FQNNGV in the germline V gene. V shed 1 base and J shed 0 bases, with 4 bases lying between them. One entry per CDR3 protein results from TCRdb running MiXCR on the RT-PCR reads. The table has 500,000 to 550,000 distinct CDR3 sequences, more than 7% seen once. This specimen was PBMCs from blood, taken less than 30 months after vaccination. V usage is TRBV11-2 and J usage is TRBJ2-1; D is unresolved. The receptor comes from a man aged 50 to 69 who received an inactivated influenza vaccine. The CDR3 sequence is CASSLVTSYNEQFF. The CDR3, as DNA: TGTGCCAGCAGCTTAGTCACCTCCTACAATGAGCAGTTCTTC.